The table lists the clone carrying this T cell receptor (beta chain) with a few counts. Its cognate antigen is unknown. Time point reported: pre-sensitization, week 0. Documented treatment: therapeutic diphenylcyclopropenone sensitization with weekly scalp DPC. Sample donors consisted of patients with alopecia, aged 18 to 70 years, who were suitable for DPC. The V gene lost 3 bases and the J gene lost 10 bases, with 15 bases spanning the gap. The CDR3 covers 13 residues. From germline, CDR1 is SGHDN and CDR2 FVKESK. What the library attached to individual cDNA molecules were unique molecular identifiers. Each CDR3 protein is one row after TCRdb ran MiXCR on the RACE reads. There are roughly 380,000 distinct CDR3 sequences in the sample; 4% to 6% occur only once, and roughly 2.6% lies in the top ten. These data are taken from a study of human T cells and chemical hapten exposure. Study details: The cohort included alopecia areata under or over 50% scalp, totalis and universalis. Whole-study results and caveats: After DPC sensitization, TCRs above 1 in 1000 frequency showed no change.

The clonotype was recovered from a woman aged 50 to 60 with alopecia areata. Some clones in this sample may be carry-over from other donors' samples. This sequence joins TRBV14 and TRBJ2-5, with D tentatively TRBD2 (5 bases). The sequenced sample was whole blood, obtained in connection with sensitization to the hapten diphenylcyclopropenone (DPC). CDR3 sequence: CASSHGYGLDQYF. CDR3 sequence (DNA): TGTGCCAGCAGCCATGGGTACGGACTTGACCAGTACTTC.